The clone carrying this T cell receptor beta chain was counted once. The data stem from a study of regulatory dendritic cells for organ transplantation. CD4+ or CD8+ T cells were sorted as naive CD45RA+ or memory CD45RO+. This CDR3 has 13 amino acids. Between the trimmed V and J ends, which lost 3 bases and 8 bases, there was a span of 11 bases. CDR1 is LNHDA, CDR2 SQIVND, per germline (reference sequence). Repertoires were generated with immunoSEQ multiplex PCR, while TCRdb's copy carries only in-frame clones and drops some. The sample has under 35,000 clones; roughly nine tenths are singletons. The source material was naive CD4+ T cells from blood. Subset described: CD45RA+ naive T cells. This chain uses TRBV19 with TRBJ2-1, with D hard to call. The TCR comes from a human donor in good health. The CDR3 DNA reads TGTGCCAGTAGTATCCCTAGGAACGATGAGCAGTTCTTC. Its translation is CASSIPRNDEQFF.